The 32 T cell receptor beta chains in this list originate from one sample, sequenced in a study of T cell responses to AZD1222 COVID-19 vaccine (dated by TCRdb to about 2021). This sample's time point label indicates: about 28 days (+/-7) after the second vaccine dose. Libraries were prepared through the immunoSEQ multiplex PCR assay. Not all clones reach the TCRdb copy of this immuneACCESS table, which keeps in-frame sequences only. Checked studies attribute under half of the gap to unresolved V genes and leave the rest unexplained. In this sample the table shows about 70,000 clones, about nine tenths of which occur a single time. The ten largest account for around 3.4% of the sample. Material: peripheral blood, obtained 28 days after the second AZD1222 dose. The receptors derive from an adult who received the AZD1222 COVID-19 vaccine.

This chain uses TRBV3-1 (or the pseudogene TRBV3-2) with TRBJ2-1, with 7 bases fitting TRBD1. V lost 4 bases to trimming and J lost 3 bases; unmatched junction nucleotides: 9. Germline loops: CDR1 LGHDT, CDR2 YNNKEL (reference sequence). This CDR3 contains 16 residues. The CDR3 spells CASSLTRGGLYNEQFF. In nucleotides, the CDR3 is TGTGCCAGCAGCCTTACCCGAGGGGGCCTCTACAATGAGCAGTTCTTC.

This chain connects TRBV11-2 to TRBJ1-2; TRBD1 might be the D (5 bases). V shed 5 bases and J shed 7 bases, with 8 bases lying between them. Germline loops: CDR1 SGHAT, CDR2 FQNNGV. The CDR3 length is 11 residues. This CDR3 is CASSLGLGYTF. The CDR3 DNA is TGTGCCAGCAGCCTGGGACTTGGCTACACCTTC.

The gene calls are TRBV9 and TRBJ1-2; the D is unclear. Germline-derived CDR1 and CDR2 are SGDLS and YYNGEE. V lost 0 bases to trimming and J lost 7 bases, with 10 bases between them. The length of the CDR3 is 13 residues. CDR3 sequence (DNA): TGTGCCAGCAGCGTAGTATCGGGCCGTGGCTACACCTTC. It specifies CASSVVSGRGYTF.

The chain combines TRBV7-2 with TRBJ2-7; D is possibly TRBD2 (5 bases). Between the trimmed V and J ends, which lost 4 bases and 5 bases, there was a span of 9 bases. The CDR3 has 12 residues. CDR1 and CDR2 from the germline V gene are SGHTA and FQGNSA. CDR3 coding DNA: TGTGCCAGCAGCTGGACTGAGAACGAGCAGTACTTC. Protein: CASSWTENEQYF.

This chain connects TRBV30 to TRBJ1-2; tentatively, D is TRBD1 (5 bases). V was pared by 2 bases and J by 6 bases, with 16 bases between. From germline, CDR1 is GTSNPN and CDR2 SVGIG (reference sequence). The CDR3 has 14 residues. The CDR3 DNA reads as TGTGCCTGGAGTCCGCCTGTGGGGGTGCATGGCTACACCTTC. This translates into CAWSPPVGVHGYTF.

CDR3 protein: CAWSSSPAGEPQHF. CDR3 DNA sequence: TGTGCCTGGAGTTCCTCTCCGGCCGGGGAGCCCCAGCATTTT. The genes are TRBV30 and TRBJ1-5; D unresolved. V was trimmed by 2 bases and J by 8 bases, leaving 16 bases between them. The length of the CDR3 is 14 residues. Germline values: CDR1 GTSNPN, CDR2 SVGIG (reference sequence).

The chain links TRBV7-9 to TRBJ2-5; D is ambiguous. This CDR3 contains 11 residues. V lost 8 bases and J lost 4, with 8 bases in between. Germline CDR1 and CDR2: SEHNR and FQNEAQ (reference sequence). The DNA for the CDR3 is TGTGCCAGCGGGGTAGGAGAGACCCAGTACTTC. Encoded protein: CASGVGETQYF. The full variable domain, rest sourced from reference TRBV7-9 and TRBJ2-5, is DTGVSQNPRHKITKRGQNVTFRCDPISEHNRLYWYRQTLGQGPEFLTYFQNEAQLEKSRLLSDRFSAERPKGSFSTLEIQRTEQGDSAMYLCASGVGETQYFGPGTRLLVL.

This clone was seen only a few times. The CDR3 is CASKTSSYNSPLHF. For the CDR3, the DNA is TGTGCCAGTAAGACATCTTCATATAATTCACCCCTCCACTTT. The gene calls are TRBV19 and TRBJ1-6; D uncertain. Germline loops: CDR1 LNHDA, CDR2 SQIVND (reference sequence). The CDR3 extends over 14 amino acids. V gave up 7 bases and J gave up 4 bases, with 11 bases separating them.

The chain has TRBV30 and TRBJ2-3; D not certain. CDR1 is GTSNPN, CDR2 SVGIG, per germline (reference sequence). The CDR3 runs to 12 residues. V was clipped by 0 bases and J by 4 bases, with 5 bases between them. Written as DNA, the CDR3 is TGTGCCTGGAGTGTAACGGCAGATACGCAGTATTTT. It yields the protein CAWSVTADTQYF.

V and J are TRBV19 and TRBJ1-4, with 7 bases aligning to TRBD1. CDR1 LNHDA and CDR2 SQIVND come from the germline V gene (reference sequence). The ends lost 5 bases at V and 8 bases at J; junction bases unmatched: 11. The CDR3 covers 15 residues. Here the CDR3 reads CASSPWDREGEKLFF. The CDR3 DNA sequence: TGTGCCAGTAGTCCATGGGACAGAGAGGGGGAAAAACTGTTTTTT.

The sample holds one count of this clone. V gene TRBV19 combines with J gene TRBJ2-2; D uncertain. Germline CDR1 is LNHDA and CDR2 is SQIVND (reference sequence). V was shortened by 10 bases and J by 6 bases, with 24 bases between the two germline ends. The CDR3 loop spans 16 amino acids. In DNA, the CDR3 is TGTGCCACCCACAGAGAGGCAGGATTTATTGCCGGGGAGCTGTTTTTT. Its protein product is CATHREAGFIAGELFF.

V and J are TRBV5-4 and TRBJ1-1; D gene unclear. CDR1 and CDR2 from the germline V gene are SGHNT and YYREEE (reference sequence). The CDR3 is 12 amino acids. V lost 0 bases and J lost 5, with 5 bases in between. The CDR3 DNA sequence: TGTGCCAGCAGCTTGGAATTTACTGAAGCTTTCTTT. Protein product: CASSLEFTEAFF.

The gene calls are TRBV19 and TRBJ1-2, with a possible D match to TRBD1 (5 bases). V lost 5 bases and J 1 base, leaving 17 bases between the germline ends. The CDR3 covers 16 residues. Germline CDR1 reads LNHDA; CDR2 reads SQIVND (reference sequence). This CDR3 is CASSSLRLGDNYGYTF. The CDR3 DNA sequence: TGTGCCAGTAGTTCCTTAAGGTTGGGGGATAACTATGGCTACACCTTC.

The chain uses TRBV9 and TRBJ1-1; the match to TRBD1 covers 8 bases. V shed 6 bases, J shed 6 bases, and the junction held 7 bases outside the gene matches. From germline, CDR1 is SGDLS and CDR2 YYNGEE. The CDR3 covers 13 residues. The CDR3 here is CASNQGAVAEAFF. CDR3 nucleotide sequence: TGTGCCAGCAACCAGGGGGCGGTGGCTGAAGCTTTCTTT.

The chain joins TRBV7-9 to TRBJ2-1; 9 bases line up with TRBD2. J was trimmed by 5 bases and V by 5 bases; bases with no gene match: 7. This CDR3 is 15 amino acids long. Germline-derived CDR1 and CDR2 are SEHNR and FQNEAQ (reference sequence). The CDR3 is CASSPWTSVDNEQFF. As DNA, the CDR3 is TGTGCCAGCAGCCCTTGGACTAGCGTGGACAATGAGCAGTTCTTC.

V gene TRBV7-2 combines with J gene TRBJ2-1, with D maybe TRBD2 (5 bases). The CDR3 extends over 14 amino acids. V lost 4 bases, J lost 10 bases, and 17 bases lay in between. In germline, CDR1 is SGHTA, CDR2 FQGNSA. The CDR3 DNA is TGTGCCAGCAGCTCATGGGCACTCGGGAACGAGCAGTTCTTC. Its translation: CASSSWALGNEQFF.

This chain links TRBV4-2 with TRBJ2-3; weak D call: TRBD1 (5 bases). CDR1 is LGHNA, CDR2 YNFKEQ, per germline. V lost 4 bases to trimming and J lost 2 bases, with 10 bases between them. CDR3 length: 14 residues. The CDR3 loop is CASSLNRLTDTQYF. The CDR3 DNA reads TGTGCCAGCAGCCTTAACAGGCTCACAGATACGCAGTATTTT.

The chain employs TRBV19 and TRBJ1-5; D not certain. V was cut by 11 bases and J by 0 bases, with 11 bases left in between. Germline V lookup: CDR1 LNHDA, CDR2 SQIVND (reference sequence). The CDR3 length is 13 residues. The CDR3 spells CALGPSSNQPQHF. As DNA, the CDR3 is TGTGCCCTTGGACCGAGTAGCAATCAGCCCCAGCATTTT.

The gene calls are TRBV5-6 and TRBJ2-1; 11 nucleotides line up with TRBD2. Germline CDR1 and CDR2: SGHDT and YYEEEE. V lost 0 bases to trimming and J lost 6 bases; unmatched junction nucleotides: 5. The CDR3 extends over 16 amino acids. CDR3 region: CASSLGVLAGGNEQFF. As DNA, the CDR3 is TGTGCCAGCAGCTTGGGTGTGCTAGCGGGAGGCAATGAGCAGTTCTTC.

The chain links TRBV12-5 to TRBJ1-5, with D tentatively TRBD1 (5 bases). CDR1 is LGHNT, CDR2 FRNRAP, per germline. This CDR3 region has 16 residues. Trimming shortened V by 0 bases and J by 4 bases, and 13 bases separated the two germline ends. This chain's CDR3 is CASGLVLGGANQPQHF. The CDR3 DNA sequence: TGTGCTAGTGGTTTGGTACTCGGAGGGGCGAATCAGCCCCAGCATTTT.

This chain uses TRBV20-1 with TRBJ1-3; TRBD1 is a possible D gene (5 bases). V was shortened by 3 bases and J by 0 bases, with 9 bases between the two germline ends. This CDR3 comprises 14 residues. Looked up from germline, CDR1 is DFQATT and CDR2 is SNEGSKA (reference sequence). The chain's CDR3 is CSASQTASGNTIYF. The CDR3 DNA reads TGCAGTGCTAGTCAGACAGCCTCTGGAAACACCATATATTTT.

V gene TRBV7-8 combines with J gene TRBJ2-2; the D gene is possibly TRBD2 (5 bases). V lost 5 bases to trimming and J lost 1 base, with 5 bases between them. The CDR3 length is 13 residues. The germline CDR1 and CDR2 sequences are SGHVS and FQNEAQ. Here the CDR3 reads CASSRGNTGELFF. DNA of the CDR3: TGTGCCAGCAGCCGGGGGAACACCGGGGAGCTGTTTTTT.

This CDR3 reads CSVEDNQETQYF. Here the CDR3 DNA reads TGCAGCGTTGAAGATAACCAAGAGACCCAGTACTTC. The chain uses TRBV29-1 and TRBJ2-5; D uncertain. V was cut by 0 bases and J by 0 bases, with 2 bases left in between. This CDR3 is 12 amino acids long. CDR1 is SQVTM and CDR2 is ANQGSEA in the germline V gene.

The rearrangement links TRBV24-1 to TRBJ2-1, with D perhaps matching TRBD1 (7 bases). The germline V gene encodes CDR1 KGHDR and CDR2 SFDVKD. Trimming removed 5 bases from V and 8 bases from J, with 18 bases in between. The CDR3 sequence is 15 residues long. CDR3: CATSGGDSRFDEQFF. The CDR3 DNA follows: TGTGCCACCAGTGGGGGGGACAGTAGGTTCGATGAGCAGTTCTTC.

The chain couples TRBV7-2 to TRBJ1-5, with D uncertain. Germline V CDR1 and CDR2: SGHTA, FQGNSA. Trimming shortened V by 0 bases and J by 3 bases, and 3 bases separated the two germline ends. CDR3 length: 13 amino acids. CDR3: CASSLAINQPQHF. In nucleotides, the CDR3 is TGTGCCAGCAGCTTAGCAATCAATCAGCCCCAGCATTTT.

V usage is TRBV12-3 or TRBV12-4 and J usage is TRBJ1-2; D gene uncertain. This CDR3 is built from 13 residues. Trimming left V 4 bases short and J 4 bases short, with 10 bases between. DNA of the CDR3: TGTGCCAGCAGTTCCGGCGGAATCTATGGCTACACCTTC. Protein: CASSSGGIYGYTF.

This clone was seen only once. The rearrangement uses TRBV18 and TRBJ1-3, with unresolved D. Germline V CDR1 and CDR2: KGHSH, LQKENI. CDR3 size: 13 residues. Trimming stripped 2 bases from V and 0 bases from J, with 2 bases between. The DNA for the CDR3 is TGTGCCAGCTCACCAGACTCTGGAAACACCATATATTTT. It specifies CASSPDSGNTIYF.

The rearrangement joins TRBV7-3 to TRBJ2-2, with D possibly TRBD2 on 6 matching bases. Trimming left V 6 bases short and J 7 bases short, with 18 bases between. Germline V gene data show CDR1 as SGHTA and CDR2 as FQGTGA. CDR3 size: 15 residues. As DNA, the CDR3 is TGTGCCAGCAGTCCTTTTAGGCGGGGAGGCGGGGAGCTGTTTTTT. Protein: CASSPFRRGGGELFF. Based on the CDR3 plus reference TRBV7-3 and TRBJ2-2, the full variable domain is GAGVSQTPSNKVTEKGKYVELRCDPISGHTALYWYRQSLGQGPEFLIYFQGTGAADDSGLPNDRFFAVRPEGSVSTLKIQRTERGDSAVYLCASSPFRRGGGELFFGEGSRLTVL.

CDR3 protein: CASSWLSGLDTGELFF. CDR3 in DNA: TGTGCCAGCAGCTGGCTGTCGGGACTGGACACCGGGGAGCTGTTTTTT. The V call is TRBV7-8, the J call TRBJ2-2; maybe TRBD2 (6 bases). Germline V gene lookup returns CDR1 SGHVS and CDR2 FQNEAQ. The CDR3 is made up of 16 amino acids. The V gene lost 4 bases and the J gene lost 3 bases, with 15 bases spanning the gap.

V is TRBV5-4 and J is TRBJ2-2; TRBD2 might be the D (5 bases). This CDR3 is built from 16 residues. The V end lost 0 bases, the J end lost 3 bases, and 12 bases lay between the germline ends. Looked up from germline, CDR1 is SGHNT and CDR2 is YYREEE (reference sequence). The DNA for the CDR3 is TGTGCCAGCAGCTTGGTTGACGGGGTCGACACCGGGGAGCTGTTTTTT. Protein sequence: CASSLVDGVDTGELFF.

This clone was recorded only once. The rearrangement uses TRBV11-3 and TRBJ2-7, with D maybe TRBD1 (6 bases). V was clipped by 1 base and J by 5 bases, with 12 bases between them. The CDR3 consists of 14 residues. Germline values: CDR1 SGHNT, CDR2 YENEEA. The CDR3 nucleotides read TGTGCCAGCAGCTTAGTTTGGGCAGGGGACGAGCAGTACTTC. This encodes CASSLVWAGDEQYF.

This rearrangement joins TRBV2 to TRBJ2-7, with 7 bases fitting TRBD2. This CDR3 spans 14 amino acids. CDR1 is SNHLY and CDR2 is FYNNEI in the germline V gene. V lost 10 bases and J lost 2; bases outside the gene matches: 11. The CDR3: CATKNEGTTYEQYF. The CDR3 DNA reads as TGTGCCACCAAAAACGAAGGGACTACCTACGAGCAGTACTTC.